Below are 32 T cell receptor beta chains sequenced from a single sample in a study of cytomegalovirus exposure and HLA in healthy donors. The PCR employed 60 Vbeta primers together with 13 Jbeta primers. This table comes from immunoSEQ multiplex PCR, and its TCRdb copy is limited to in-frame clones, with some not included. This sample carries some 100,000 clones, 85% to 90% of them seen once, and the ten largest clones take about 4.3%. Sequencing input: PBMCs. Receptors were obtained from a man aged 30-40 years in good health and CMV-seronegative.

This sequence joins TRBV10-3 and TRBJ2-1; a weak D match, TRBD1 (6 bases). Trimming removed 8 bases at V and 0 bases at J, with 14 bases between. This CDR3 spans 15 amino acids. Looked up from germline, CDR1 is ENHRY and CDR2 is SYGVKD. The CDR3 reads CAIAGTPSSYNEQFF. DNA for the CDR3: TGTGCCATCGCCGGGACACCGAGCTCCTACAATGAGCAGTTCTTC.

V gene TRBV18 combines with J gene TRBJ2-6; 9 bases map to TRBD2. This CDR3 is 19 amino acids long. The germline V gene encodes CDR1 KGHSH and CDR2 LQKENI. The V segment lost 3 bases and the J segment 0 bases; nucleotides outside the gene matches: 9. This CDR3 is CASSPIAGGDYSGANVLTF. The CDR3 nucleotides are TGTGCCAGCTCACCTATCGCGGGAGGGGATTACTCTGGGGCCAACGTCCTGACTTTC.

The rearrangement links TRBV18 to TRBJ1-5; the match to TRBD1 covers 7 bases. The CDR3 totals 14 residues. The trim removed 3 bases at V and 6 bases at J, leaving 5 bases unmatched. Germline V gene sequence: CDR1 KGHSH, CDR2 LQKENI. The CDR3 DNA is TGTGCCAGCTCACCTGACAGGGTATTTCAGCCCCAGCATTTT. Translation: CASSPDRVFQPQHF.

The CDR3 loop is CASSGSGDNEQFF. CDR3 in DNA: TGTGCCAGCAGTGGGTCGGGGGACAATGAGCAGTTCTTC. The gene calls are TRBV28 and TRBJ2-1; tentatively, D is TRBD2 (6 bases). The CDR3 runs 13 residues. Germline V gene lookup returns CDR1 MDHEN and CDR2 SYDVKM. V was pared by 5 bases and J by 5 bases, with 10 bases between.

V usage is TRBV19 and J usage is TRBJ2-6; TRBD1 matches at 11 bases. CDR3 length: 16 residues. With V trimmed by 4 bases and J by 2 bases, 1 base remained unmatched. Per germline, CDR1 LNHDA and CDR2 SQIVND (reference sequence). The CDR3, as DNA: TGTGCCAGTAGTAGGACAGGGGGCGCTGGGGCCAACGTCCTGACTTTC. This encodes CASSRTGGAGANVLTF.

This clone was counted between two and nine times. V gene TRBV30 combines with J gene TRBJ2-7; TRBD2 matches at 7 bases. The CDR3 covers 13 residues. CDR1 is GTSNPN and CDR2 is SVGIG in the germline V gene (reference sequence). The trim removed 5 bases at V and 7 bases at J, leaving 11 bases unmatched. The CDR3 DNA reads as TGTGCCTGGGGTGGGCGGTGGGGGGGGGAGCAGTACTTC. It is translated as CAWGGRWGGEQYF.

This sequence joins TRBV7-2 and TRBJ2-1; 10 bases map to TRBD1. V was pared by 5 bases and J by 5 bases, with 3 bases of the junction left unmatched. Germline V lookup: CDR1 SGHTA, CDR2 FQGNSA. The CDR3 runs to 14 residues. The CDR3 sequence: CASSPGQGNNEQFF. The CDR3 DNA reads TGTGCCAGCAGCCCGGGACAGGGGAACAATGAGCAGTTCTTC.

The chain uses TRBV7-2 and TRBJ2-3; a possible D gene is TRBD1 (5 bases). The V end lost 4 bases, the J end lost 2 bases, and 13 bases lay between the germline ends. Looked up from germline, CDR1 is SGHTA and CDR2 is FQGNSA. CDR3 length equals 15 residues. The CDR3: CASSWRRVLTDTQYF. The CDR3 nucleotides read TGTGCCAGCAGCTGGCGCAGGGTGCTCACAGATACGCAGTATTTT.

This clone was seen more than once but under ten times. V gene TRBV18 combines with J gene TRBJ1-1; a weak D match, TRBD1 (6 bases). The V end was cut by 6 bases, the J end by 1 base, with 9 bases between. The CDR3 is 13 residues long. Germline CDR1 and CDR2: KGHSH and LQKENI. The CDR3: CASSTDRNTEAFF. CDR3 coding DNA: TGTGCCAGCTCGACGGACAGGAACACTGAAGCTTTCTTT. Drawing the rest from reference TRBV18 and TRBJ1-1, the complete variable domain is NAGVMQNPRHLVRRRGQEARLRCSPMKGHSHVYWYRQLPEEGLKFMVYLQKENIIDESGMPKERFSAEFPKEGPSILRIQQVVRGDSAAYFCASSTDRNTEAFFGQGTRLTVV.

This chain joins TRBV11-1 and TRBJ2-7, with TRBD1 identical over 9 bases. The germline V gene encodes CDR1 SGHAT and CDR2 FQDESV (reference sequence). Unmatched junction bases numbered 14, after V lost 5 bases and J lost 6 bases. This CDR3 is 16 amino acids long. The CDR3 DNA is TGTGCCAGCAGCCCAAGCACCGGGACAGGGTCTAGCGAGCAGTACTTC. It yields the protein CASSPSTGTGSSEQYF.

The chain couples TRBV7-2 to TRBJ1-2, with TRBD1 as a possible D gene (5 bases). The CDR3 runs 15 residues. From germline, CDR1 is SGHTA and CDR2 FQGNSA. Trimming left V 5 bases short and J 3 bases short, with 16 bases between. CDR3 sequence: CASSLSRGDYYGYTF. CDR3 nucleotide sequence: TGTGCCAGCAGCCTATCCCGAGGGGACTACTATGGCTACACCTTC.

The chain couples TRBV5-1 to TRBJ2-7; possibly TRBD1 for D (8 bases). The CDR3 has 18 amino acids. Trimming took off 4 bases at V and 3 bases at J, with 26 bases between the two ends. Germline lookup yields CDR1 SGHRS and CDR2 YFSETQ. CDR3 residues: CASSLRQGRALTNYEQYF. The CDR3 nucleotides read TGCGCCAGCAGCCTGAGACAGGGGAGGGCCCTAACTAACTACGAGCAGTACTTC.

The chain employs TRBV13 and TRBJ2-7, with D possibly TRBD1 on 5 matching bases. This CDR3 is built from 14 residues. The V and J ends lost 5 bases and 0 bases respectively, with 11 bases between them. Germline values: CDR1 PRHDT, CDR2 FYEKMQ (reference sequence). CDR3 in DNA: TGTGCCAGCAGCCTCTACAGGACCTCCTACGAGCAGTACTTC. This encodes CASSLYRTSYEQYF.

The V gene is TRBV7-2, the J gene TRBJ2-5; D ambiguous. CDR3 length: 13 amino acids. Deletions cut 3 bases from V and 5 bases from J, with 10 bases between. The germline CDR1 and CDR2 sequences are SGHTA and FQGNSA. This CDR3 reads CASSLSPRETQYF. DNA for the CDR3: TGTGCCAGCAGCTTGTCCCCCCGGGAGACCCAGTACTTC.

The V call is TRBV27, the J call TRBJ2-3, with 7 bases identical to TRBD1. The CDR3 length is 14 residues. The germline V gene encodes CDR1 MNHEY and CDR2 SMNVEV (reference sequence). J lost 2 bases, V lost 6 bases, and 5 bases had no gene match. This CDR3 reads CASSSGTATDTQYF. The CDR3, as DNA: TGTGCCAGCAGCTCCGGGACAGCCACAGATACGCAGTATTTT.

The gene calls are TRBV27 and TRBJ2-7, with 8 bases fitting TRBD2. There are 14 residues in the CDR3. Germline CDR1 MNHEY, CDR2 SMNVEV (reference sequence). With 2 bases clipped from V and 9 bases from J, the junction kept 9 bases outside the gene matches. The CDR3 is CASSLSGSRIGQYF. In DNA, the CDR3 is TGTGCCAGCAGTTTAAGCGGGAGTAGGATCGGGCAGTACTTC.

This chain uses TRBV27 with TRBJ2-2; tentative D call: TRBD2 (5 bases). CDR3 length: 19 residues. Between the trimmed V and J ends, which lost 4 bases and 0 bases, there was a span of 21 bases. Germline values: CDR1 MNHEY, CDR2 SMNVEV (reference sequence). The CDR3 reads CASSSPSYLGLANTGELFF. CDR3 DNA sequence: TGTGCCAGCAGTTCCCCTAGCTACTTAGGGCTGGCGAACACCGGGGAGCTGTTTTTT.

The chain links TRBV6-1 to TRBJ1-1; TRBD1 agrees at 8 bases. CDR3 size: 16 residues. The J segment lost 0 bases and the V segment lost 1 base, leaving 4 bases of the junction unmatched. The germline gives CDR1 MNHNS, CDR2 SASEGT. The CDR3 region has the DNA TGTGCCAGCAGTGAAGACAGGGGGAGGATGAACACTGAAGCTTTCTTT. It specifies CASSEDRGRMNTEAFF.

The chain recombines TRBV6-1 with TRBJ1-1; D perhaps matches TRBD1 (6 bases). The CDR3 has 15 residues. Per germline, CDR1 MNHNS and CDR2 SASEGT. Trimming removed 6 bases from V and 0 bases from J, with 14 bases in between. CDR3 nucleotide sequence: TGTGCCAGCAGGACCCCGGGACACCTGAACACTGAAGCTTTCTTT. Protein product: CASRTPGHLNTEAFF.

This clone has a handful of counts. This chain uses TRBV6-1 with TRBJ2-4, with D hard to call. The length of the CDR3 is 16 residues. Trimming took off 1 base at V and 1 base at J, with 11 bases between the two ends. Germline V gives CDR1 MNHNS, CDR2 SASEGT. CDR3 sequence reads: CASSEGGRRAKNIQYF. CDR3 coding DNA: TGTGCCAGCAGTGAAGGCGGTCGACGCGCCAAAAACATTCAGTACTTC.

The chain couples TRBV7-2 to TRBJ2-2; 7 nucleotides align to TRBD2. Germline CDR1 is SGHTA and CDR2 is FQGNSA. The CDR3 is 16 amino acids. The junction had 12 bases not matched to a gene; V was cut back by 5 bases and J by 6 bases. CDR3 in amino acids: CASSAAGLVRAGELFF. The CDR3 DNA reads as TGTGCCAGCAGCGCCGCCGGACTAGTGAGGGCCGGGGAGCTGTTTTTT.

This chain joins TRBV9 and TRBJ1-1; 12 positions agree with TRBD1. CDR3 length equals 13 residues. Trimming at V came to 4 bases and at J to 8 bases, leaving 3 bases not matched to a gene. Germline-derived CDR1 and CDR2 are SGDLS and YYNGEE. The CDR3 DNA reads TGTGCCAGCAGCTCCGGGACAGGGGGCGAAGCTTTCTTT. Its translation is CASSSGTGGEAFF.

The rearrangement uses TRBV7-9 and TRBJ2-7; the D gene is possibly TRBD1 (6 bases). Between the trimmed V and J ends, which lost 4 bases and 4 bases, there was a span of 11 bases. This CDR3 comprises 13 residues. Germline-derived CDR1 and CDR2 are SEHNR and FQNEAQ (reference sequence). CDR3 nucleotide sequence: TGTGCCAGCAGCTCAGGACAGAGGTACGAGCAGTACTTC. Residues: CASSSGQRYEQYF.

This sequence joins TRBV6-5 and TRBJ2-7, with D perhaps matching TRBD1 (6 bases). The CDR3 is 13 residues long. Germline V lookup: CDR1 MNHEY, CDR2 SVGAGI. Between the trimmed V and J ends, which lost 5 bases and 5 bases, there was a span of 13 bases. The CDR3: CASSRQNRDEQYF. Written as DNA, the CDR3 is TGTGCCAGCAGTAGACAAAACAGGGACGAGCAGTACTTC.

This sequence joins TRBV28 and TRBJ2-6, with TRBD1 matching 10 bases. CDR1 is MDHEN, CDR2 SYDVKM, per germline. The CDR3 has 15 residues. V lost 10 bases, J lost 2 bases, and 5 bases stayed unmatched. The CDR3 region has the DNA TGTGCCACTGACAGGGGGCAAGCTGGGGCCAACGTCCTGACTTTC. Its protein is CATDRGQAGANVLTF.

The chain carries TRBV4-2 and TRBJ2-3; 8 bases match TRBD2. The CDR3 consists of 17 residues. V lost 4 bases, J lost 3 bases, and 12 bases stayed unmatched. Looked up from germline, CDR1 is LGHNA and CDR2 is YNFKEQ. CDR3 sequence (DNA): TGTGCCAGCAGCCGAAAACCAGGGCGGGAGGTAACAGATACGCAGTATTTT. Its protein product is CASSRKPGREVTDTQYF.

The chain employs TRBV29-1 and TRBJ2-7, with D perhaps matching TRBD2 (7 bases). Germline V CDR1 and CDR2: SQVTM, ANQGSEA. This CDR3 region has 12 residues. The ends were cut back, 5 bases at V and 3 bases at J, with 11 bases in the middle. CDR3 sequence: CSVRGAHYEQYF. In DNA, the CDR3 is TGCAGCGTTCGGGGGGCTCACTACGAGCAGTACTTC.

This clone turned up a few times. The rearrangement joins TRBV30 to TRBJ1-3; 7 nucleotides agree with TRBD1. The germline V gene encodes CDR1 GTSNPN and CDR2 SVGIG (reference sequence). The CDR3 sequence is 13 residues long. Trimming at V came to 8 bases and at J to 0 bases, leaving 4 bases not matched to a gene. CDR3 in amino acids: CAARQGSGNTIYF. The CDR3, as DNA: TGTGCCGCGCGACAGGGCTCTGGAAACACCATATATTTT.

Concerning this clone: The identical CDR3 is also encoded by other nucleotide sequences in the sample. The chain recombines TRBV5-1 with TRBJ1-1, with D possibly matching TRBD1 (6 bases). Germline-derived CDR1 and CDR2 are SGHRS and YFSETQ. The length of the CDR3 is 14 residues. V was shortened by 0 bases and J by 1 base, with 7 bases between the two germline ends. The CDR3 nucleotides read TGCGCCAGCAGCTTGGTCAGGGGGAACACTGAAGCTTTCTTT. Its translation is CASSLVRGNTEAFF.

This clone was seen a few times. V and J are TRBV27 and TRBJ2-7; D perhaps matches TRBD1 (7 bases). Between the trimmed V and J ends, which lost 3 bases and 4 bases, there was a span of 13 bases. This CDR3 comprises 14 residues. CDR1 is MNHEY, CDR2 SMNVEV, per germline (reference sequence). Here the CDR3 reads CASSFGGQTYEQYF. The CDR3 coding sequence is TGTGCCAGCAGTTTCGGGGGACAGACTTACGAGCAGTACTTC.

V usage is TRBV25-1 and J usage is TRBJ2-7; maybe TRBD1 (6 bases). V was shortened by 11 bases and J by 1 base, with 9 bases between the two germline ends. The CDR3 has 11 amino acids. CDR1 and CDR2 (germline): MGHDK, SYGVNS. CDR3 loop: CAAGTSYEQYF. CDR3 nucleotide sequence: TGTGCCGCAGGGACATCCTACGAGCAGTACTTC.

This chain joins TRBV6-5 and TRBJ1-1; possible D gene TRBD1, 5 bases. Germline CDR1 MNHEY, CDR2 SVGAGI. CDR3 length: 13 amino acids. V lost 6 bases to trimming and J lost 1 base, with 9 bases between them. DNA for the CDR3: TGTGCCAGCAGCCTTCAGGGGAACACTGAAGCTTTCTTT. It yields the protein CASSLQGNTEAFF.